A single sample is the source of the 32 T cell receptor beta chains below, sequenced in a study of shared clonotypes between healthy human individuals. Data came from immunoSEQ multiplex PCR; TCRdb stores just in-frame clones and leaves some out. The table lists more than 550,000 clones, about 90% of them singletons. Naive CD8 cells, CD45RO-negative and positively selected for CCR7, excluded terminally differentiated effector memory CD45RA+ cells. Sequenced input: naive CD8+ T cells sorted from blood. These receptors were collected from a man aged 25-45 years in good health.

V is TRBV7-9 and J is TRBJ1-2; D is ambiguous. This CDR3 contains 14 residues. CDR1 and CDR2 from the germline V gene are SEHNR and FQNEAQ (reference sequence). V dropped 1 base and J dropped 4 bases, with 10 bases sitting between them. The CDR3 loop is CASSLVTVGYGYTF. Here the CDR3 DNA reads TGTGCCAGCAGCTTAGTTACAGTCGGCTATGGCTACACCTTC.

This rearrangement joins TRBV7-9 to TRBJ1-4; the D is unclear. The germline CDR1 and CDR2 sequences are SEHNR and FQNEAQ (reference sequence). The V end lost 5 bases, the J end lost 13 bases, and 26 bases lay between the germline ends. The CDR3 is made up of 16 amino acids. The CDR3 coding sequence is TGTGCCAGCAGCAGGCCCTCGGACGGGATCGTGAAAAGACTGTTTTTT. Encoded protein: CASSRPSDGIVKRLFF.

V and J are TRBV4-1 and TRBJ2-3, with 14 nucleotides matching TRBD2. This CDR3 is built from 15 residues. V gave up 4 bases and J gave up 4 bases; unmatched junction bases: 1. Germline CDR1 and CDR2: MGHRA and YSYEKL. DNA of the CDR3: TGCGCCAGCAGCCGACTAGCGGGAGGGGCAGATACGCAGTATTTT. Translation gives CASSRLAGGADTQYF.

The V gene is TRBV9, the J gene TRBJ1-2; D is undetermined. V shed 3 bases and J shed 6 bases, with 9 bases lying between them. CDR1 and CDR2 from the germline V gene are SGDLS and YYNGEE. CDR3 size: 12 residues. The CDR3 bases are TGTGCCAGCAGCGGCAGAGCTAATGGCTACACCTTC. It encodes CASSGRANGYTF. The full variable domain, completed using reference TRBV9 and TRBJ1-2, is DSGVTQTPKHLITATGQRVTLRCSPRSGDLSVYWYQQSLDQGLQFLIQYYNGEERAKGNILERFSAQQFPDLHSELNLSSLELGDSALYFCASSGRANGYTFGSGTRLTVV.

The gene calls are TRBV6-1 and TRBJ2-2; 9 nucleotides align to TRBD2. Trimming took 4 bases from V and 3 from J; bases not matched to a gene: 9. The CDR3 totals 17 residues. Germline V lookup: CDR1 MNHNS, CDR2 SASEGT. The CDR3 DNA follows: TGTGCCAGCAGTGCCAGGGGCGGGAGGGCAGACACCGGGGAGCTGTTTTTT. Translation gives CASSARGGRADTGELFF.

This rearrangement joins TRBV27 to TRBJ1-1; no definite D call. Germline-derived CDR1 and CDR2 are MNHEY and SMNVEV (reference sequence). The CDR3 extends over 16 amino acids. V was shortened by 3 bases and J by 3 bases, with 17 bases between the two germline ends. CDR3 in amino acids: CASSFSVGSADTEAFF. CDR3 nucleotide sequence: TGTGCCAGCAGTTTCTCTGTGGGGTCAGCCGACACTGAAGCTTTCTTT.

CDR3 protein: CASSERKQGGETQYF. The CDR3 region has the DNA TGTGCCAGCAGTGAACGCAAGCAGGGAGGAGAGACCCAGTACTTC. The chain uses TRBV25-1 and TRBJ2-5; possibly TRBD2 for D (6 bases). This CDR3 contains 15 residues. V was cut by 2 bases and J by 4 bases, with 14 bases left in between. From germline, CDR1 is MGHDK and CDR2 SYGVNS. Supplemented by reference TRBV25-1 and TRBJ2-5, the full variable domain reads EADIYQTPRYLVIGTGKKITLECSQTMGHDKMYWYQQDPGMELHLIHYSYGVNSTEKGDLSSESTVSRIRTEHFPLTLESARPSHTSQYLCASSERKQGGETQYFGPGTRLLVL.

This clone came up once. This chain uses TRBV7-8 with TRBJ2-3; D call uncertain. The CDR3 has 15 amino acids. Germline assignment: CDR1 SGHVS and CDR2 FQNEAQ. Trimming left V 5 bases short and J 6 bases short, with 18 bases between. Written as DNA, the CDR3 is TGTGCCAGCAGCCGGCCGCCTGAAGGTTGGGATACGCAGTATTTT. It is translated as CASSRPPEGWDTQYF.

On this clone itself: Other DNA variants within this sample encode the same CDR3. This chain connects TRBV9 to TRBJ2-1; perhaps D is TRBD1 or TRBD2 (6 bases each). In germline, CDR1 is SGDLS, CDR2 YYNGEE. The CDR3 is made up of 14 amino acids. V was cut by 0 bases and J by 4 bases, with 8 bases left in between. CDR3 region: CASSVEGGYNEQFF. CDR3 nucleotide sequence: TGTGCCAGCAGCGTAGAGGGGGGATACAATGAGCAGTTCTTC.

The chain couples TRBV6-6 to TRBJ2-3, with D tentatively TRBD2 (6 bases). Germline CDR1 reads MNHNY; CDR2 reads SVGAGI (reference sequence). V was trimmed by 7 bases and J by 2 bases, leaving 16 bases between them. CDR3 size: 15 residues. The DNA for the CDR3 is TGTGCCAGCATTCTAATTGGCGGGATCACAGATACGCAGTATTTT. Encoded protein: CASILIGGITDTQYF.

The chain employs TRBV28 and TRBJ1-5; D is unresolved. The ends were cut back, 3 bases at V and 5 bases at J, with 5 bases in the middle. This CDR3 has 12 residues. The V gene's germline CDR1 is MDHEN and CDR2 SYDVKM. As DNA, the CDR3 is TGTGCCAGCAGTTTCGCGTATCAGCCCCAGCATTTT. Amino acids: CASSFAYQPQHF.

The chain has TRBV6-5 and TRBJ1-4; 9 positions agree with TRBD1. The CDR3 length is 15 residues. Trimming removed 4 bases from V and 4 bases from J; junction bases left unmatched: 4. The V gene's germline CDR1 is MNHEY and CDR2 SVGAGI. The CDR3, as DNA: TGTGCCAGCAGTTTCGGGACAGGGCATAATGAAAAACTGTTTTTT. Its translation: CASSFGTGHNEKLFF.

The CDR3 nucleotides read TGTGCCAGCGGTTATGGGAGAAGAACTGAAGCTTTCTTT. As protein: CASGYGRRTEAFF. The V and J genes are TRBV13 and TRBJ1-1; D remains unclear. V was shortened by 8 bases and J by 5 bases, with 15 bases between the two germline ends. This CDR3 is 13 amino acids long. The V gene's germline CDR1 is PRHDT and CDR2 FYEKMQ (reference sequence).

The V call is TRBV19, the J call TRBJ1-2, with D uncertain. Germline CDR1 LNHDA, CDR2 SQIVND (reference sequence). This CDR3 spans 13 amino acids. Trimming removed 6 bases at V and 4 bases at J, with 12 bases between. CDR3 coding DNA: TGTGCCAGTAGCCCTGGAGACTTCTATGGCTACACCTTC. Its translation: CASSPGDFYGYTF.

This chain connects TRBV9 to TRBJ2-5; D not certain. Germline V gene lookup returns CDR1 SGDLS and CDR2 YYNGEE. CDR3 length equals 13 residues. Trimming pared 0 bases from V and 2 bases from J, leaving 5 bases between. The CDR3 DNA sequence: TGTGCCAGCAGCGTAGAATTACAAGAGACCCAGTACTTC. Translation gives CASSVELQETQYF. Together with reference TRBV9 and TRBJ2-5, the CDR3 gives the full variable domain: DSGVTQTPKHLITATGQRVTLRCSPRSGDLSVYWYQQSLDQGLQFLIQYYNGEERAKGNILERFSAQQFPDLHSELNLSSLELGDSALYFCASSVELQETQYFGPGTRLLVL.

The chain couples TRBV4-3 to TRBJ2-2; 9 bases line up with TRBD1. The CDR3 runs to 15 residues. Losses at the gene ends were 8 bases for V and 3 bases for J; bases not matched to a gene: 7. Per the germline V gene, CDR1 is LGHNA and CDR2 is YSLEER. CDR3 residues: CASGTTGGHTGELFF. As DNA, the CDR3 is TGCGCCAGCGGTACCACAGGGGGCCACACCGGGGAGCTGTTTTTT.

V is TRBV7-2 and J is TRBJ2-3; D is perhaps TRBD1 or TRBD2 (6 bases each). There are 17 residues in the CDR3. V lost 8 bases to trimming and J lost 0 bases, with 21 bases between them. The germline CDR1 and CDR2 sequences are SGHTA and FQGNSA. CDR3 protein: CASALPGGGGSTDTQYF. In nucleotides, the CDR3 is TGTGCCAGCGCACTCCCCGGGGGCGGAGGGAGCACAGATACGCAGTATTTT.

A remark on this clone: Other DNA sequences in this specimen translate into the identical CDR3. The rearrangement links TRBV11-2 to TRBJ2-7, with 8 bases lining up with TRBD1. In germline, CDR1 is SGHAT, CDR2 FQNNGV. The length of the CDR3 is 13 residues. V shed 3 bases, J shed 3 bases, and the junction held 1 base outside the gene matches. CDR3 in amino acids: CASSFTGGYEQYF. DNA for the CDR3: TGTGCCAGCAGCTTTACAGGGGGCTACGAGCAGTACTTC.

The rearrangement uses TRBV15 and TRBJ2-3; TRBD2 matches at 8 bases. J was trimmed by 6 bases and V by 0 bases; bases with no gene match: 23. Per the germline V gene, CDR1 is LNHNV and CDR2 is YYDKDF (reference sequence). The CDR3 has 21 amino acids. Here the CDR3 reads CATSRDLSSDEGLADDDTQYF. The CDR3 coding sequence is TGTGCCACCAGCAGAGATCTATCGTCAGATGAAGGACTAGCCGACGACGATACGCAGTATTTT.

This clone was observed a few times. Other DNA sequences within the sample encode an identical CDR3. The chain joins TRBV28 to TRBJ2-7; D remains ambiguous. The CDR3 is 10 amino acids. V was cut by 7 bases and J by 4 bases, with 5 bases left in between. CDR1 and CDR2 from the germline V gene are MDHEN and SYDVKM. The CDR3 bases are TGTGCCAGCATGGGTTACGAGCAGTACTTC. Translated: CASMGYEQYF.

The chain has TRBV7-9 and TRBJ1-4, with TRBD1 matching over 7 bases. CDR3 length equals 14 residues. V trimming: 3 bases; J trimming: 5 bases; junction bases outside the gene matches: 3. Germline CDR1 reads SEHNR; CDR2 reads FQNEAQ (reference sequence). The CDR3 reads CASSLTTGNEKLFF. CDR3 in DNA: TGTGCCAGCAGCTTGACGACAGGGAATGAAAAACTGTTTTTT.

Comments on this clone: It differs at one base from a far larger clone, so likely a read error. Other nucleotide sequences from this sample produce the same CDR3. This chain links TRBV7-9 with TRBJ2-7; D is perhaps TRBD2 (6 bases). The length of the CDR3 is 14 residues. V lost 5 bases and J lost 7, with 18 bases in between. Germline CDR1 SEHNR, CDR2 FQNEAQ (reference sequence). The CDR3 region is CASSPAGPQKEQYF. The DNA for the CDR3 is TGTGCCAGCAGCCCTGCGGGGCCCCAAAAGGAGCAGTACTTC.

The CDR3 loop reads CASSDPPGGLEKLFF. DNA for the CDR3: TGTGCCAGCAGTGACCCTCCAGGGGGTTTGGAAAAACTGTTTTTT. The chain links TRBV2 to TRBJ1-4; TRBD1 matches 7 bases. Trimming took 3 bases from V and 8 from J; bases not matched to a gene: 9. This CDR3 region has 15 residues. Germline CDR1 SNHLY, CDR2 FYNNEI.

This clone was counted between two and nine times. The identical CDR3 is also encoded by other nucleotide sequences in the sample. This rearrangement joins TRBV9 to TRBJ2-7; D remains ambiguous. The CDR3 spans 13 residues. The germline gives CDR1 SGDLS, CDR2 YYNGEE. Trimming took off 6 bases at V and 0 bases at J, with 10 bases between the two ends. The DNA of the CDR3 is TGTGCCAGCAACTCCGGCAGCTCCTACGAGCAGTACTTC. Translation: CASNSGSSYEQYF.

The chain uses TRBV5-4 and TRBJ2-1; D not certain. With 0 bases removed from V and 9 bases from J, the gap between germline ends came to 7 bases. From germline, CDR1 is SGHNT and CDR2 YYREEE (reference sequence). This CDR3 comprises 12 residues. The DNA for the CDR3 is TGTGCCAGCAGCTTGGGATCAGGTGAGCAGTTCTTC. Protein sequence: CASSLGSGEQFF.

This sequence joins TRBV29-1 and TRBJ2-5; D is unresolved. Trimming pared 3 bases from V and 5 bases from J, leaving 28 bases between. This CDR3 has 18 residues. Per germline, CDR1 SQVTM and CDR2 ANQGSEA. The CDR3 DNA sequence: TGCAGCGTTGATCTAATGACAACAAGAAGCCGAGGACGGGAGACCCAGTACTTC. It yields the protein CSVDLMTTRSRGRETQYF.

This rearrangement joins TRBV6-5 to TRBJ2-7; a weak D match, TRBD1 (6 bases). V gave up 2 bases and J gave up 1 base, with 6 bases separating them. In germline, CDR1 is MNHEY, CDR2 SVGAGI. The length of the CDR3 is 13 residues. This CDR3 is CASSYDRSYEQYF. The CDR3 region has the DNA TGTGCCAGCAGTTACGACAGGTCCTACGAGCAGTACTTC.

The rearrangement links TRBV28 to TRBJ2-1; the D gene is possibly TRBD1 (6 bases). Trimming pared 3 bases from V and 6 bases from J, leaving 15 bases between. CDR3 length equals 15 residues. The germline V gene has CDR1 MDHEN and CDR2 SYDVKM. The CDR3 sequence: CASSLGYGGFNEQFF. CDR3 in DNA: TGTGCCAGCAGTTTGGGTTATGGGGGCTTCAATGAGCAGTTCTTC.

DNA of the CDR3: TGTGCCAGCAGCTCCGGACAGCTTCAAGAGACCCAGTACTTC. This sequence encodes CASSSGQLQETQYF. The rearrangement joins TRBV7-9 to TRBJ2-5; tentative D call: TRBD1 (6 bases). V shed 4 bases and J shed 2 bases, with 11 bases lying between them. Germline V gives CDR1 SEHNR, CDR2 FQNEAQ (reference sequence). This CDR3 is 14 amino acids long.

The rearrangement links TRBV7-9 to TRBJ2-2; D ambiguous. The CDR3 is made up of 17 amino acids. Between the trimmed V and J ends, which lost 0 bases and 2 bases, there was a span of 13 bases. Germline CDR1 SEHNR, CDR2 FQNEAQ (reference sequence). The chain's CDR3 is CASSLAWQEINTGELFF. In DNA, the CDR3 is TGTGCCAGCAGCTTAGCGTGGCAGGAGATAAACACCGGGGAGCTGTTTTTT.

This clone came up once. The rearrangement joins TRBV6-6 to TRBJ2-7; D may be TRBD2 (6 bases). This CDR3 has 15 amino acids. The V gene's germline CDR1 is MNHNY and CDR2 SVGAGI (reference sequence). The V end was cut by 0 bases, the J end by 7 bases, with 16 bases between. The CDR3, as DNA: TGTGCCAGCAGTTACTCGACCGGGGGTGGTGGGGAGCAGTACTTC. It specifies CASSYSTGGGGEQYF.

In the case of this clone: The same CDR3 is also encoded by other DNA sequences in this sample. The V gene is TRBV27, the J gene TRBJ2-5; a weak D match, TRBD1 (6 bases). V lost 0 bases to trimming and J lost 2 bases, with 7 bases between them. This CDR3 has 14 amino acids. Germline assignment: CDR1 MNHEY and CDR2 SMNVEV (reference sequence). The CDR3 nucleotides read TGTGCCAGCAGTTTATCCGGACAGCAAGAGACCCAGTACTTC. Translating gives CASSLSGQQETQYF.